This T cell receptor beta chain is from a study of T cells in Graves' hyperthyroidism and ophthalmopathy. Study conclusions and caveats: Among clonotypes expanded in thyroid above 0.001, most were also found in blood. Classification by a 13 V-J model distinguished ophthalmopathy from stable hyperthyroidism.

CDR3 size: 15 residues. J lost 5 bases, V lost 0 bases, and 7 bases had no gene match. Germline V lookup: CDR1 GTSNPN, CDR2 SVGIG (reference sequence). Ten or more counts support this clonotype. Its antigen is undetermined. Amplified TCR beta CDR3 regions came from RNA transcripts. The primer set for the first-round RT-PCR of the TCR CDR3 was HTBI. TCRdb re-called the multiplex PCR reads with MiXCR, one entry per CDR3 protein. Of 460,000 or so distinct CDR3 sequences in the sample, approximately 15% were seen once. This sequence originates from a woman under 30 with Graves' hyperthyroidism. What was sequenced was blood. The rearrangement uses TRBV30 and TRBJ2-3, with TRBD1 matching over 8 bases. Here the CDR3 DNA reads TGTGCCTGGAGTGTCGGCCAGGGGGCAGGAGATACGCAGTATTTT. Protein sequence: CAWSVGQGAGDTQYF. The full variable domain, rest sourced from reference TRBV30 and TRBJ2-3, is SQTIHQWPATLVQPVGSPLSLECTVEGTSNPNLYWYRQAAGRGLQLLFYSVGIGQISSEVPQNLSASRPQDRQFILSSKKLLLSDSGFYLCAWSVGQGAGDTQYFGPGTRLTVL.